The sequence of this T cell receptor beta chain was determined in a study of T cell repertoires in cytomegalovirus infection. This clonotype was seen at least ten times. Its matching antigen is unknown. Study results and caveats: Within the response measured ex vivo, HLA-C-restricted CMV-specific TCR beta clonotypes were dominant.

TCRdb re-analysed the reads in MiXCR, keeping a single row per CDR3 protein. The data contain more than 500,000 distinct CDR3 sequences, approximately 15% of them singletons. The germline gives CDR1 SGHTA, CDR2 FQGNSA. The CDR3 runs 14 residues. V dropped 4 bases and J dropped 4 bases, with 11 bases sitting between them. The clonotype was recovered from a human donor in good health (CMV status not recorded). Some clones in this sample may be carry-over from other donors' samples. The sample taken for sequencing was CD8+ T cells from PBMCs. The genes are TRBV7-2 and TRBJ1-5; D is unresolved. CDR3 residues: CASSSPVQNQPQHF. In DNA form, the CDR3 reads TGTGCCAGCAGCTCCCCCGTCCAGAATCAGCCCCAGCATTTT.